This TCR beta chain stems from a study of Ad26.COV2.S vaccination and SARS-CoV-2 variants. As for this clone: Antigen unknown.

The study, taken as a whole, reports: Recipients given vaccine exceeded placebo recipients in spike-specific TCR breadth. Similar non-spike TCR breadth was observed in recipients of vaccine and of placebo.

Here immunoSEQ multiplex PCR was the method, and the copy in TCRdb shows in-frame clones only, minus some. The data contain nearly 95,000 clones, approximately 86% of them seen just once; the ten biggest clones take up 16%. The V gene's germline CDR1 is SEHNR and CDR2 FQNEAQ (reference sequence). V gave up 1 base and J gave up 4 bases, with 8 bases separating them. This CDR3 is built from 14 residues. This chain uses TRBV7-9 with TRBJ1-3; no reliable D call. This clonotype originated in a human donor who had recovered from COVID-19. This sample comprised peripheral blood, obtained after recovery from COVID-19. The CDR3 here is CASSLGKMGNTIYF. The CDR3 DNA sequence: TGTGCCAGCAGCTTAGGCAAGATGGGAAACACCATATATTTT.